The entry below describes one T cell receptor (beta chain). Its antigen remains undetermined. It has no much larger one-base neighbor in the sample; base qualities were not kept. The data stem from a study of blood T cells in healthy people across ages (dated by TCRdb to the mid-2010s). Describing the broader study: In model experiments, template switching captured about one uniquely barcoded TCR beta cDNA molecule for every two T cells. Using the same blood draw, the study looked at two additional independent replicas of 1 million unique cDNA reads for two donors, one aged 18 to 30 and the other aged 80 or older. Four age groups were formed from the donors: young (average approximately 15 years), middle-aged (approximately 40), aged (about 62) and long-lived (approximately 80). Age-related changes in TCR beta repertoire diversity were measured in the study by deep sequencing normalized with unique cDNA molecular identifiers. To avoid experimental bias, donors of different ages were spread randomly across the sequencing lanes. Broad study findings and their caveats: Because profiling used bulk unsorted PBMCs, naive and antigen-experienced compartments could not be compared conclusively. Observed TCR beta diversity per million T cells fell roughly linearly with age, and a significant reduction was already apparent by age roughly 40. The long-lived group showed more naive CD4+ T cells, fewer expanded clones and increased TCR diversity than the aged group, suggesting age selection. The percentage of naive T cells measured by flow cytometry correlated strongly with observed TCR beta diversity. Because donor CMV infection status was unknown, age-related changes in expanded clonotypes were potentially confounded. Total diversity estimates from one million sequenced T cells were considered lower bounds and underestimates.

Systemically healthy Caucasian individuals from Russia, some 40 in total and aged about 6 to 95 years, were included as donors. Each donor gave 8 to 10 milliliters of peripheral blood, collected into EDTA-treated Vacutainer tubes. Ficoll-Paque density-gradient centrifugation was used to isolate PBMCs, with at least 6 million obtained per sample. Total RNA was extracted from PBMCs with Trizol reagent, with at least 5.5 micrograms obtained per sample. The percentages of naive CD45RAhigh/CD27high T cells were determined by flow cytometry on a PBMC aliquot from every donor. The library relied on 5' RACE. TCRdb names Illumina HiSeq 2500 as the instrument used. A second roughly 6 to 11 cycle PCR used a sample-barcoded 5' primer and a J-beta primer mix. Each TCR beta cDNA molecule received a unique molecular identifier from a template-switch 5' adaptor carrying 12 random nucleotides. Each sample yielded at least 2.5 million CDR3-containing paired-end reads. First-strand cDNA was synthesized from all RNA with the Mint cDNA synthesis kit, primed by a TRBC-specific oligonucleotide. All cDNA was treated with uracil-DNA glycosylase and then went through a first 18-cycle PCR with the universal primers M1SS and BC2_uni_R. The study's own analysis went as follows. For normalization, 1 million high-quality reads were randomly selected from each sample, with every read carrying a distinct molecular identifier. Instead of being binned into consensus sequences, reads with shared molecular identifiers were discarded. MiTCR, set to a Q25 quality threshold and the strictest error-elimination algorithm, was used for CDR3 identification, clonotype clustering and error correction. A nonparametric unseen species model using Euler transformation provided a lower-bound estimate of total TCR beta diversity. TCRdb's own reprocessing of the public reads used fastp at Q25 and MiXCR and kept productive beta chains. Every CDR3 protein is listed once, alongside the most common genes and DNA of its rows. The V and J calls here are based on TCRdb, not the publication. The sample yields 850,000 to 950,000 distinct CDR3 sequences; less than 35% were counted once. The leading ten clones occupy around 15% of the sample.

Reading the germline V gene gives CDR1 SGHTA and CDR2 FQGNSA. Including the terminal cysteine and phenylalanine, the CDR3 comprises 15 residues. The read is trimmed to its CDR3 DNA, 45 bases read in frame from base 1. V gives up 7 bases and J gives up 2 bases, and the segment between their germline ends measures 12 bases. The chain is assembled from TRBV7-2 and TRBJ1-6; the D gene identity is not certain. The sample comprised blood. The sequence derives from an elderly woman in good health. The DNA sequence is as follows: TGTGCCAGCACCCCCGGCTTGGCCTATAATTCACCCCTCCACTTT. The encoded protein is CASTPGLAYNSPLHF.